Listed below are T cell receptor beta chains from one sample, sequenced in a study of CD8+ T cells in alopecia areata. The data were produced by immunoSEQ multiplex PCR, yet TCRdb's version contains in-frame clones alone and is incomplete. Of 80,000 or so clones listed, 66% are singletons. Here the sequenced sample was CD8+ T cells sorted from blood, taken at week 24, from a patient treated with tofacitinib. The source is a human donor with alopecia areata. Both conserved end residues are part of each CDR3. D genes are given only for firm matches. Some rows have no size entry. The others give once, few or many, or a class for an expanded clone.

d_call	j_call	v_call	clone_size	cdr3_nt	cdr3_aa
TRBD2	TRBJ2-1	TRBV6-4	.	TGTGCCAGCAGTGACTCGACTAGCGGGGATTCAATTGAGCAGTTCTTC	CASSDSTSGDSIEQFF
TRBD2	TRBJ2-7	TRBV29-1	.	TGCAGCGTTGATAAAGTAGCGGGGGGCGCCTACGAGCAGTACTTC	CSVDKVAGGAYEQYF
.	TRBJ2-1	TRBV4-2	.	TGTGCCAGCAGCCAAGGGACCGGGACAAACAATGAGCAGTTCTTC	CASSQGTGTNNEQFF
TRBD1	TRBJ1-1	TRBV6-1	.	TGTGCCAGCAGTGAATATCAAGCTAAGACAGGGAAGGGGACTGAAGCTTTCTTT	CASSEYQAKTGKGTEAFF
.	TRBJ2-3	TRBV19	many	TGTGCCAGTAGTATAGATCACGACAGCACAGATACGCAGTATTTT	CASSIDHDSTDTQYF
TRBD1	TRBJ1-2	TRBV9	once	TGTGCCAGCAGCGGACGACAGGGGTACTATGGCTACACCTTC	CASSGRQGYYGYTF
.	TRBJ1-1	TRBV5-6	.	TGTGCCAGCAGCTTGGGTGCATTCAACACTGAAGCTTTCTTT	CASSLGAFNTEAFF
.	TRBJ2-7	TRBV29-1	few	TGCAGCATTAGAGACCCCTACGAGCAGTACTTC	CSIRDPYEQYF
TRBD2	TRBJ2-3	TRBV7-9	.	TGTGCCAGCTCCGGGTATTATAGAAGCGGGGGGGCCTCGGATACGCAGTATTTT	CASSGYYRSGGASDTQYF
.	TRBJ1-2	TRBV27	.	TGTGCCAGCAGTTTACACGGGGGTAGTGGCTACACCTTC	CASSLHGGSGYTF
TRBD2	TRBJ2-1	TRBV29-1	.	TGCAGCGCCCGACTAGCCCGGTACAATGAGCAGTTCTTC	CSARLARYNEQFF
.	TRBJ1-4	TRBV5-1	.	TGCGCCAGCAGCTTGGTTTCCCGGGATGGAGAACTGTTTTTT	CASSLVSRDGELFF
TRBD1	TRBJ2-2	TRBV6-6	.	TGTGCCAGCACCCTTCGGACAGGGGACGCCGGGGAGCTGTTTTTT	CASTLRTGDAGELFF
TRBD1	TRBJ2-3	TRBV4-1	.	TGCGCCAGCAGCCAAGATCATCGGTGGGACAGAATCCCCGATACGCAGTATTTT	CASSQDHRWDRIPDTQYF
TRBD2	TRBJ2-1	TRBV2	.	TGTGCCAGCAGTGACATCAGGCTAGCGGGGGGGAACGAGTACAATGAGCAGTTCTTC	CASSDIRLAGGNEYNEQFF
.	TRBJ1-1	TRBV6-1	.	TGTGCCAGCAGTGGCGAAATGAACACTGAAGCTTTCTTT	CASSGEMNTEAFF